The 4 T cell receptor beta chains given below trace back to one sample, sequenced in a study of blood T cell repertoires in COVID-19. Some clones are missing from TCRdb's copy, which holds only in-frame ones; the method was immunoSEQ multiplex PCR. The sample shows roughly 150,000 clones, 65% to 85% of them seen only once. Specimen: peripheral blood. All receptors derive from a woman in her 70s who had recovered from COVID-19.

The chain combines TRBV5-1 with TRBJ2-3, with 7 positions matching TRBD2. Looked up from germline, CDR1 is SGHRS and CDR2 is YFSETQ. The CDR3 has 15 amino acids. Unmatched junction bases numbered 11, after V lost 6 bases and J lost 4 bases. The CDR3 coding sequence is TGCGCCAGCACCCTAGGGGCGGGAGAGGCAGATACGCAGTATTTT. Translating gives CASTLGAGEADTQYF.

This clone was seen only once. The V gene is TRBV18, the J gene TRBJ1-1; D may be TRBD1 (5 bases). This CDR3 comprises 12 residues. Trimming pared 3 bases from V and 8 bases from J, leaving 10 bases between. Germline CDR1 and CDR2: KGHSH and LQKENI. The CDR3 region has the DNA TGTGCCAGCTCACCGATCCCAGGGGAAGCTTTCTTT. Amino acid sequence: CASSPIPGEAFF.

This clone appeared once. J is TRBJ2-2 and V is TRBV2; 7 bases are a match to TRBD2. Losses at the gene ends were 6 bases for V and 6 bases for J; bases not matched to a gene: 4. The CDR3 runs to 13 residues. Per germline, CDR1 SNHLY and CDR2 FYNNEI. The CDR3 bases are TGTGCCAGCAGACGCCGGGGGGCCGGGGAGCTGTTTTTT. As protein: CASRRRGAGELFF. Filled out from reference TRBV2 and TRBJ2-2, the complete variable domain reads EPEVTQTPSHQVTQMGQEVILRCVPISNHLYFYWYRQILGQKVEFLVSFYNNEISEKSEIFDDQFSVERPDGSNFTLKIRSTKLEDSAMYFCASRRRGAGELFFGEGSRLTVL.

V usage is TRBV5-1 and J usage is TRBJ2-2; 8 bases align to TRBD2. J lost 7 bases, V lost 0 bases, and 17 bases had no gene match. CDR3 length: 19 amino acids. Germline V lookup: CDR1 SGHRS, CDR2 YFSETQ. The CDR3 DNA is TGCGCCAGCAGCTTGGGACTAGCGTCCCGGGCCGGGTGGGACGGGGAGCTGTTTTTT. Translating gives CASSLGLASRAGWDGELFF.